The rows below give T cell receptor beta chains drawn from one sample of a study of T cell responses to AZD1222 COVID-19 vaccine. Profiling relied on immunoSEQ multiplex PCR, and the TCRdb table lists in-frame clones only, not all of them. The repertoire includes some 150,000 clones, about 89% of them detected once, and approximately 3% sits in the top ten. Here the sequenced sample was peripheral blood, taken on day 0 of AZD1222 vaccination. Receptors originate from an adult in good health. Each CDR3 is given with its conserved first and last residue. A D gene is named only where the DNA matches it firmly. The size field is filled for only some rows; it gives once, few, many or a size class.

j_gene	d_gene	v_gene	abundance	CDR3aa	CDR3nt
TRBJ1-1	-	TRBV7-9	medium-sized	CATQLGTEAFF	TGTGCCACCCAATTAGGCACTGAAGCTTTCTTT
TRBJ2-7	-	TRBV4-1	-	CASSLKAEYSYEQYF	TGCGCCAGCAGCCTCAAGGCGGAGTATTCCTACGAGCAGTACTTC
TRBJ1-1	-	TRBV4-3	once	CASSQDRGAGTEAFF	TGCGCCAGCAGCCAAGATAGGGGGGCAGGAACTGAAGCTTTCTTT
TRBJ1-1	TRBD1	TRBV5-6	-	CASSLDPTGRTEAFF	TGTGCCAGCAGCTTGGATCCGACAGGGAGGACTGAAGCTTTCTTT
TRBJ2-1	TRBD2	TRBV15	-	CATSRGTSGLNEQFF	TGTGCCACCAGCAGAGGGACTAGCGGACTCAATGAGCAGTTCTTC
TRBJ2-1	TRBD2	TRBV9	-	CASSGVAGSYNEQFF	TGTGCCAGCAGCGGAGTAGCGGGGTCCTACAATGAGCAGTTCTTC
TRBJ1-6	TRBD1	TRBV27	-	CASSLGQLSSYNSPLHF	TGTGCCAGCAGTTTGGGACAGCTAAGCTCCTATAATTCACCCCTCCACTTT
TRBJ1-1	-	TRBV10-1	-	CASSKQGSEAFF	TGCGCCAGCAGTAAACAGGGTTCTGAAGCTTTCTTT
TRBJ1-3	-	TRBV14	-	CASSQKQGGLGNTIYF	TGTGCCAGCAGCCAGAAGCAAGGGGGGCTTGGAAACACCATATATTTT
TRBJ2-7	-	TRBV19	-	CASSMGDVSYEQYF	TGTGCCAGTAGTATGGGGGACGTATCCTACGAGCAGTACTTC
TRBJ1-1	-	TRBV12-5	-	CASGFSDRLNTEAFF	TGTGCTAGTGGTTTTTCGGACAGATTGAACACTGAAGCTTTCTTT
TRBJ2-1	TRBD2	TRBV19	-	CASSGRLAGVYNEQFF	TGTGCCAGTAGTGGGAGACTAGCGGGGGTCTACAATGAGCAGTTCTTC